This T cell receptor (beta chain) appears in the sequencing data of a study of T cells in Graves' hyperthyroidism and ophthalmopathy. Study at large: Peripheral blood specimens were obtained at initial diagnosis, prior to any treatment.

Each ophthalmopathy patient scored at least 3 on the Clinical Activity Score and at least 4 on NOSPECS grade, with duration under 3 months. This clonotype was seen at least ten times. The antigen is not known. Germline V CDR1 and CDR2: MDHEN, SYDVKM. V lost 5 bases to trimming and J lost 4 bases; unmatched junction nucleotides: 6. The CDR3 totals 14 residues. Amplified regions were TCR beta CDR3 sequences from RNA transcripts. With the HTBI primer set, the TCR CDR3 went through a first round of RT-PCR. TCRdb reanalysed the multiplex PCR reads using MiXCR and keeps one entry per CDR3 protein. The table has hundreds of thousands of distinct CDR3 sequences, about a fifth seen once. General study findings and limits: Prediction of ophthalmopathy progression came a median 6.5 months pre-onset. Among thyroid clonotypes expanded above 0.001, most also appeared in blood.

The chain has TRBV28 and TRBJ2-7, with TRBD1 matching 9 bases. The sample taken for sequencing was blood. This TCR derives from a man aged 25 to 40 with Graves' ophthalmopathy. The CDR3 region has the DNA TGTGCCAGCAGTCCCGGGACAGGGAAATACGAGCAGTACTTC. Translating it yields CASSPGTGKYEQYF. Filled out from reference TRBV28 and TRBJ2-7, the complete variable domain reads DVKVTQSSRYLVKRTGEKVFLECVQDMDHENMFWYRQDPGLGLRLIYFSYDVKMKEKGDIPEGYSVSREKKERFSLILESASTNQTSMYLCASSPGTGKYEQYFGPGTRLTVT.